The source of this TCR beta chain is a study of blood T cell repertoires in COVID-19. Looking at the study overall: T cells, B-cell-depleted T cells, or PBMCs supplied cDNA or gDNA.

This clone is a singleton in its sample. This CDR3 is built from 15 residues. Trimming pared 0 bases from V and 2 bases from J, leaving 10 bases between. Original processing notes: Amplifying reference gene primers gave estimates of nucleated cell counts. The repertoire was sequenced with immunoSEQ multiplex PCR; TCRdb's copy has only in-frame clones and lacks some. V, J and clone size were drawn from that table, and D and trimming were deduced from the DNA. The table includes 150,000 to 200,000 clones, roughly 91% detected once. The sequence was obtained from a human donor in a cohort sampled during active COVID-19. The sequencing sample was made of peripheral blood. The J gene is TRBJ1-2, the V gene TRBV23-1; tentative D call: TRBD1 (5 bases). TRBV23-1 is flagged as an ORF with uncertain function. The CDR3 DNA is TGCGCCAGCAGTCAATCCGCCGGGGGGAACTATGGCTACACCTTC. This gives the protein CASSQSAGGNYGYTF.